Listed here are 21 T cell receptor beta chains from one sample, sequenced in a study of shared clonotypes between healthy human individuals. Here immunoSEQ multiplex PCR was the method, and the copy in TCRdb shows in-frame clones only, minus some. The top ten hold 1.7% of the sample, which has 2 million to 2.5 million clones, roughly 91% seen once. As defined, naive CD8 cells were CD45RO-negative and positively selected for CCR7, with terminally differentiated effector memory CD45RA+ cells excluded. The sequenced material came from naive CD8+ T cells from PBMCs. Receptor source: a man aged 18 to 29 in good health. Some clones in this sample may be carry-over from other donors' samples.

This chain joins TRBV6-5 and TRBJ1-2; D perhaps matches TRBD1 (5 bases). Per the germline V gene, CDR1 is MNHEY and CDR2 is SVGAGI. V shed 0 bases and J shed 11 bases, with 22 bases lying between them. The CDR3 has 16 amino acids. CDR3 DNA: TGTGCCAGCAGTTACTCGCTGACGGGGGAGGAGAGAGAGTACACCTTC. It yields the protein CASSYSLTGEEREYTF.

The rearrangement uses TRBV27 and TRBJ2-7; 10 nucleotides match TRBD2. CDR3 length: 17 residues. Losses at the gene ends were 5 bases for V and 0 bases for J; bases not matched to a gene: 10. Per germline, CDR1 MNHEY and CDR2 SMNVEV (reference sequence). The DNA for the CDR3 is TGTGCCAGCAGTCGAGGCCCCGCTAGCGGGAGCTCCTACGAGCAGTACTTC. Protein sequence: CASSRGPASGSSYEQYF.

This rearrangement joins TRBV27 to TRBJ2-1; 7 nucleotides align to TRBD2. The CDR3 covers 14 residues. Per the germline V gene, CDR1 is MNHEY and CDR2 is SMNVEV (reference sequence). V lost 5 bases, J lost 7 bases, and 8 bases stayed unmatched. The CDR3 DNA is TGTGCCAGCAGTCCTACCCGACTAGCTAATGAGCAGTTCTTC. This gives the protein CASSPTRLANEQFF.

Turning to this clone: Other DNA sequences in the sample encode the same CDR3. The rearrangement links TRBV27 to TRBJ2-5; D may be TRBD2 (5 bases). CDR1 and CDR2 from the germline V gene are MNHEY and SMNVEV (reference sequence). The CDR3 has 13 amino acids. Trimming removed 4 bases at V and 4 bases at J, with 10 bases between. CDR3 coding DNA: TGTGCCAGCAGTTCAACTGGAGGAGAGACCCAGTACTTC. Translated: CASSSTGGETQYF.

The gene calls are TRBV7-9 and TRBJ2-3; D possibly corresponds to TRBD2 (6 bases). Germline V CDR1 and CDR2: SEHNR, FQNEAQ (reference sequence). The V gene lost 5 bases and the J gene lost 6 bases, with 18 bases spanning the gap. This CDR3 is 15 amino acids long. The CDR3 loop is CASSHPDGSGDTQYF. CDR3 in DNA: TGTGCCAGCAGCCACCCGGACGGGAGTGGGGATACGCAGTATTTT.

The gene calls are TRBV9 and TRBJ1-3, with unresolved D. The V gene's germline CDR1 is SGDLS and CDR2 YYNGEE. The CDR3 sequence is 17 residues long. Trimming cost V 0 bases and J 6 bases, with 19 bases left between them. Here the CDR3 reads CASSVEPPLGWENTIYF. The CDR3 nucleotides read TGTGCCAGCAGCGTAGAACCCCCGCTGGGATGGGAAAACACCATATATTTT.

The count of this clone is one. The J gene is TRBJ2-2, the V gene TRBV7-6; 13 bases are a match to TRBD2. The CDR3 runs 18 residues. The V gene end was trimmed by 5 bases and the J gene end by 4 bases; junction bases not matched to a gene: 10. Germline V gives CDR1 SGHVS, CDR2 FNYEAQ. The chain's CDR3 is CASSPLLAGGPGTGELFF. As DNA, the CDR3 is TGTGCCAGCAGCCCCTTACTAGCGGGAGGGCCGGGCACCGGGGAGCTGTTTTTT.

V gene TRBV27 combines with J gene TRBJ2-1; D might be TRBD2 (6 bases). Trimming pared 2 bases from V and 3 bases from J, leaving 23 bases between. CDR1 MNHEY and CDR2 SMNVEV come from the germline V gene (reference sequence). The CDR3 sequence is 19 residues long. The CDR3 spells CASSLTGDGRPFRYNEQFF. The CDR3 nucleotides read TGTGCCAGCAGTTTAACGGGGGACGGAAGGCCTTTCCGCTACAATGAGCAGTTCTTC.

CDR3 sequence: CASTFGRGMNTEAFF. The DNA of the CDR3 is TGTGCCAGTACCTTCGGCAGGGGAATGAACACTGAAGCTTTCTTT. The J gene is TRBJ1-1, the V gene TRBV19; TRBD1 might be the D (6 bases). The CDR3 contains 15 residues. V lost 7 bases and J 0 bases, leaving 15 bases between the germline ends. Germline CDR1 reads LNHDA; CDR2 reads SQIVND (reference sequence). Full variable domain (rest looked up from reference TRBV19 and TRBJ1-1): DGGITQSPKYLFRKEGQNVTLSCEQNLNHDAMYWYRQDPGQGLRLIYYSQIVNDFQKGDIAEGYSVSREKKESFPLTVTSAQKNPTAFYLCASTFGRGMNTEAFFGQGTRLTVV.

The chain is built from TRBV7-9 and TRBJ2-7, with TRBD2 identical over 7 bases. V gave up 5 bases and J gave up 6 bases; unmatched junction bases: 10. The CDR3 has 14 residues. Looked up from germline, CDR1 is SEHNR and CDR2 is FQNEAQ (reference sequence). Here the CDR3 reads CASSPSGVLFEQYF. In DNA, the CDR3 is TGTGCCAGCAGCCCAAGCGGGGTTCTTTTCGAGCAGTACTTC.

This sequence joins TRBV21-1 and TRBJ2-1; TRBD1, the D gene given by the table, was not confirmed from the DNA. TRBV21-1 is deemed a pseudogene. This CDR3 region has 13 residues. As DNA, the CDR3 is TGTGCCAGCAGCAAACCGGGACAGAATGAGCAGTTCTTC. Translating gives CASSKPGQNEQFF.

This chain connects TRBV7-3 to TRBJ2-1; 13 bases fit TRBD2. Trimming at V came to 3 bases and at J to 10 bases, leaving 6 bases not matched to a gene. CDR3 length: 15 residues. Germline V gives CDR1 SGHTA, CDR2 FQGTGA. The CDR3 here is CASSLGLAGPDEQFF. In nucleotides, the CDR3 is TGTGCCAGCAGCTTGGGACTAGCGGGGCCCGACGAGCAGTTCTTC.

The chain uses TRBV7-9 and TRBJ2-7, with a possible D match to TRBD1 (6 bases). V lost 1 base and J 6 bases, leaving 10 bases between the germline ends. This CDR3 contains 13 residues. Germline V gene sequence: CDR1 SEHNR, CDR2 FQNEAQ (reference sequence). The CDR3: CASSLGGQPEQYF. The DNA for the CDR3 is TGTGCCAGCAGCTTAGGGGGACAACCCGAGCAGTACTTC.

Here the CDR3 DNA reads TGCGCCAGCAGCTTGGACACGGGACAAATCTCCTACGAGCAGTACTTC. Protein product: CASSLDTGQISYEQYF. The chain recombines TRBV5-1 with TRBJ2-7, with D perhaps matching TRBD1 (6 bases). This CDR3 is 16 amino acids long. The germline CDR1 and CDR2 sequences are SGHRS and YFSETQ. V gave up 0 bases and J gave up 0 bases, with 13 bases separating them.

V gene TRBV14 combines with J gene TRBJ2-2; 8 nucleotides agree with TRBD2. The junction had 3 bases not matched to a gene; V was cut back by 0 bases and J by 6 bases. The length of the CDR3 is 15 residues. Germline CDR1 SGHDN, CDR2 FVKESK. The CDR3 nucleotides are TGTGCCAGCAGCCAAGAAGCGGGGGTACCCGGGGAGCTGTTTTTT. Translating gives CASSQEAGVPGELFF.

The gene calls are TRBV4-1 and TRBJ2-1; D uncertain. This CDR3 is 13 amino acids long. Trimming cost V 1 base and J 10 bases, with 11 bases left between them. Germline V gene lookup returns CDR1 MGHRA and CDR2 YSYEKL. CDR3 in amino acids: CASSQANNEEQFF. The CDR3, as DNA: TGCGCCAGCAGCCAAGCAAATAATGAAGAGCAGTTCTTC.

The chain uses TRBV6-5 and TRBJ2-3, with TRBD2 matching over 10 bases. The V gene's germline CDR1 is MNHEY and CDR2 SVGAGI. The J segment lost 4 bases and the V segment lost 2 bases, leaving 6 bases of the junction unmatched. The CDR3 totals 16 residues. CDR3 region: CASSYGAGGFADTQYF. DNA for the CDR3: TGTGCCAGCAGTTACGGAGCGGGAGGGTTTGCAGATACGCAGTATTTT.

This clone was counted a few times. The sample carries other DNA sequences with the same CDR3. The rearrangement joins TRBV7-9 to TRBJ1-1; D is unresolved. The CDR3 runs to 12 residues. Germline V gives CDR1 SEHNR, CDR2 FQNEAQ (reference sequence). The V end was cut by 3 bases, the J end by 3 bases, with 5 bases between. The CDR3 nucleotides read TGTGCCAGCAGCTTGGGCTACACTGAAGCTTTCTTT. Its translation: CASSLGYTEAFF.

The V and J genes are TRBV9 and TRBJ2-3, with TRBD1 matching over 10 bases. CDR3 length: 18 residues. CDR1 SGDLS and CDR2 YYNGEE come from the germline V gene. V lost 0 bases to trimming and J lost 2 bases; unmatched junction nucleotides: 9. Written as DNA, the CDR3 is TGTGCCAGCAGCGTAGAGGGGACAGGGGCCCTCCCCACAGATACGCAGTATTTT. Encoded protein: CASSVEGTGALPTDTQYF.

The chain couples TRBV5-5 to TRBJ2-7, with D perhaps TRBD2 (6 bases). Trimming took 6 bases from V and 4 from J, leaving 14 bases between them. The CDR3 totals 13 residues. Germline CDR1 and CDR2: SGHKS and YYEKEE (reference sequence). In DNA form, the CDR3 reads TGTGCCAGCACCTCGGGAGACGTTTACGAGCAGTACTTC. This gives the protein CASTSGDVYEQYF.

This chain joins TRBV7-2 and TRBJ2-3, with 7 bases aligning to TRBD2. The CDR3 is 16 residues long. V dropped 5 bases and J dropped 2; count of bases not matched to a gene: 10. The germline gives CDR1 SGHTA, CDR2 FQGNSA. The CDR3 nucleotides are TGTGCCAGCAGCCCCCGGGGACTACTAATCACAGATACGCAGTATTTT. Translated: CASSPRGLLITDTQYF.